Below are 19 T cell receptor beta chains sequenced from a single sample in a study of early T cells in non-severe SARS-CoV-2 infection. TCRdb reprocessed the 5' RACE reads with MiXCR, giving one entry per CDR3 protein. The repertoire holds about 71,000 distinct CDR3 sequences, with around 12% as singletons. This specimen was whole blood, taken at baseline. Source of these receptors: an adult who was a healthcare worker with PCR-confirmed SARS-CoV-2 infection or an uninfected control (not recorded which).

The chain employs TRBV9 and TRBJ2-2; 8 positions agree with TRBD2. V dropped 2 bases and J dropped 2; count of bases not matched to a gene: 8. CDR1 and CDR2 from the germline V gene are SGDLS and YYNGEE. This CDR3 comprises 17 residues. CDR3 nucleotides: TGTGCCAGCAGCGTTGAAAGCGGGGGCCCTAACACCGGGGAGCTGTTTTTT. Translating gives CASSVESGGPNTGELFF. The whole variable domain, filled in from reference TRBV9 and TRBJ2-2, reads DSGVTQTPKHLITATGQRVTLRCSPRSGDLSVYWYQQSLDQGLQFLIQYYNGEERAKGNILERFSAQQFPDLHSELNLSSLELGDSALYFCASSVESGGPNTGELFFGEGSRLTVL.

The chain couples TRBV5-1 to TRBJ2-3; D remains ambiguous. The CDR3 loop spans 12 amino acids. V dropped 2 bases and J dropped 3 bases, with 4 bases sitting between them. Germline V CDR1 and CDR2: SGHRS, YFSETQ. In DNA form, the CDR3 reads TGCGCCAGCAGCTTTCAAACAGATACGCAGTATTTT. Its translation: CASSFQTDTQYF.

The V gene is TRBV15, the J gene TRBJ1-5; D is possibly TRBD1 (6 bases). V was trimmed by 1 base and J by 7 bases, leaving 14 bases between them. Germline-derived CDR1 and CDR2 are LNHNV and YYDKDF (reference sequence). The CDR3 consists of 15 residues. CDR3 protein: CATSRAPTGVQPQHF. The DNA of the CDR3 is TGTGCCACCAGCAGAGCCCCGACAGGCGTGCAGCCCCAGCATTTT.

The CDR3 bases are TGTGCCAGCAGCCGCCGGGGGGCGGTGAACACTGAAGCTTTCTTT. Protein product: CASSRRGAVNTEAFF. V is TRBV7-6 and J is TRBJ1-1, with a weak D call TRBD1 (6 bases). The CDR3 loop spans 15 amino acids. Trimming stripped 5 bases from V and 0 bases from J, with 13 bases between. Per the germline V gene, CDR1 is SGHVS and CDR2 is FNYEAQ.

In its sample, this clonotype was seen many times. The chain recombines TRBV5-1 with TRBJ1-1; D possibly corresponds to TRBD1 (5 bases). CDR1 and CDR2 (germline): SGHRS, YFSETQ. This CDR3 is built from 15 residues. Deletions cut 1 base from V and 8 bases from J, with 18 bases between. The CDR3 sequence is CASSLNSRDRGEAFF. DNA for the CDR3: TGCGCCAGCAGCTTGAATTCCAGGGACCGGGGGGAAGCTTTCTTT. The whole variable domain, remainder taken from reference TRBV5-1 and TRBJ1-1, is KAGVTQTPRYLIKTRGQQVTLSCSPISGHRSVSWYQQTPGQGLQFLFEYFSETQRNKGNFPGRFSGRQFSNSRSEMNVSTLELGDSALYLCASSLNSRDRGEAFFGQGTRLTVV.

V is TRBV7-2 and J is TRBJ2-3; weak D call: TRBD1 (8 bases). There are 16 residues in the CDR3. V was pared by 1 base and J by 2 bases, with 13 bases between. Germline V CDR1 and CDR2: SGHTA, FQGNSA. CDR3 DNA sequence: TGTGCCAGCAGCTTAGACAGGGGGAGGGTCACAGATACGCAGTATTTT. It codes for CASSLDRGRVTDTQYF.

The chain employs TRBV20-1 and TRBJ1-4; D not certain. CDR1 and CDR2 from the germline V gene are DFQATT and SNEGSKA (reference sequence). The V end was cut by 4 bases, the J end by 4 bases, with 13 bases between. This CDR3 comprises 14 residues. The DNA for the CDR3 is TGCAGTGCTACCAGAGCCGGGAGTAATGAAAAACTGTTTTTT. As protein: CSATRAGSNEKLFF.

This clonotype occurred a few times. The V and J genes are TRBV20-1 and TRBJ2-2; D is ambiguous. Germline CDR1 and CDR2: DFQATT and SNEGSKA (reference sequence). The CDR3 extends over 14 amino acids. Trimming left V 0 bases short and J 5 bases short, with 10 bases between. CDR3 protein: CSARDGLRTGELFF. DNA of the CDR3: TGCAGTGCTAGAGATGGTCTTAGAACCGGGGAGCTGTTTTTT.

This clonotype was counted between two and nine times. The chain links TRBV7-2 to TRBJ2-1; no firm D call. CDR1 and CDR2 from the germline V gene are SGHTA and FQGNSA. The V end was cut by 7 bases, the J end by 0 bases, with 16 bases between. The CDR3 length is 16 residues. The CDR3 sequence: CASKNSLMSSYNEQFF. The DNA for the CDR3 is TGTGCCAGCAAGAACTCATTGATGAGCTCCTACAATGAGCAGTTCTTC.

This clonotype came up many times. The gene calls are TRBV29-1 and TRBJ1-2; 11 positions match TRBD1. Germline V CDR1 and CDR2: SQVTM, ANQGSEA. The CDR3 is 14 amino acids. Unmatched junction bases numbered 6, after V lost 2 bases and J lost 7 bases. In DNA, the CDR3 is TGCAGCGTTGAATTTTTTGGGACAGGGGGTGGCTACACCTTC. Translating gives CSVEFFGTGGGYTF.

This clonotype was seen ten or more times. The V gene is TRBV7-2, the J gene TRBJ1-6; the D gene is possibly TRBD1 (5 bases). This CDR3 contains 15 residues. The germline V gene encodes CDR1 SGHTA and CDR2 FQGNSA. V lost 2 bases, J lost 5 bases, and 10 bases lay in between. The CDR3 region is CASSLRGDDNSPLHF. The CDR3 DNA reads TGTGCCAGCAGCTTAAGAGGGGACGATAATTCACCCCTCCACTTT.

This clonotype has a handful of counts. The V gene is TRBV7-2, the J gene TRBJ2-7; the match to TRBD2 covers 11 bases. The CDR3 contains 14 residues. J lost 3 bases, V lost 3 bases, and 1 base had no gene match. The germline CDR1 and CDR2 sequences are SGHTA and FQGNSA. CDR3 coding DNA: TGTGCCAGCAGCTTCCTAGCGGGGGGCTACGAGCAGTACTTC. Amino acids: CASSFLAGGYEQYF.

In its sample, this clonotype was seen many times. V and J are TRBV27 and TRBJ2-2; D assignment may be TRBD1 or TRBD2 (5 bases each). Germline CDR1 MNHEY, CDR2 SMNVEV (reference sequence). The V end was cut by 5 bases, the J end by 0 bases, with 13 bases between. This CDR3 spans 16 amino acids. The DNA for the CDR3 is TGTGCCAGCAGTCCCTACGGGGACCCGAACACCGGGGAGCTGTTTTTT. Translation: CASSPYGDPNTGELFF.

This clonotype was recorded a few times. The rearrangement joins TRBV29-1 to TRBJ1-2; D gene uncertain. Germline CDR1 and CDR2: SQVTM and ANQGSEA. This CDR3 spans 14 amino acids. V was pared by 4 bases and J by 4 bases, with 16 bases between. The CDR3 spells CSVVGDLTTYGYTF. Here the CDR3 DNA reads TGCAGCGTTGTCGGAGACCTGACCACCTATGGCTACACCTTC. The variable domain in full, with the rest retrieved from reference TRBV29-1 and TRBJ1-2, is SAVISQKPSRDICQRGTSLTIQCQVDSQVTMMFWYRQQPGQSLTLIATANQGSEATYESGFVIDKFPISRPNLTFSTLTVSNMSPEDSSIYLCSVVGDLTTYGYTFGSGTRLTVV.

In its sample, this clonotype was seen many times. The chain couples TRBV12-3 or TRBV12-4 to TRBJ2-2; D remains unclear. The CDR3 is 12 amino acids. CDR3 bases: TGTGCTGGCCATCAGAACACCGGGGAGCTGTTTTTT. This encodes CAGHQNTGELFF.

There are many counts of this clonotype. V usage is TRBV20-1 and J usage is TRBJ2-7; D unresolved. Trimming stripped 6 bases from V and 0 bases from J, with 9 bases between. Germline CDR1 and CDR2: DFQATT and SNEGSKA (reference sequence). The CDR3 spans 12 residues. CDR3 sequence: CSAPGPSYEQYF. DNA of the CDR3: TGCAGTGCCCCCGGGCCCTCCTACGAGCAGTACTTC.

This clonotype was counted many times. The chain couples TRBV11-2 to TRBJ2-3; possibly TRBD1 or TRBD2 for D (6 bases each). CDR1 and CDR2 (germline): SGHAT, FQNNGV. CDR3 length: 12 amino acids. V was pared by 5 bases and J by 6 bases, with 9 bases between. For the CDR3, the DNA is TGTGCCAGCAGCAGGGGGGCCGATACGCAGTATTTT. Its translation is CASSRGADTQYF.

A few counts support this clonotype. The V gene is TRBV29-1, the J gene TRBJ1-2, with D maybe TRBD1 (5 bases). V lost 7 bases to trimming and J lost 0 bases, with 15 bases between them. Germline V gene lookup returns CDR1 SQVTM and CDR2 ANQGSEA. This CDR3 is 14 amino acids long. The CDR3 loop is CSGLSRDTNYGYTF. The CDR3 DNA is TGCAGCGGCTTATCCAGGGATACTAACTATGGCTACACCTTC.

The chain combines TRBV28 with TRBJ1-1; a weak D match, TRBD1 (6 bases). This CDR3 is built from 17 residues. V was shortened by 5 bases and J by 7 bases, with 26 bases between the two germline ends. Germline V CDR1 and CDR2: MDHEN, SYDVKM. The CDR3, as DNA: TGTGCCAGCAGTATCACAACTTCAGGAGGGGGGCGTAGTGAAGCTTTCTTT. Translation gives CASSITTSGGGRSEAFF.